Below are 22 T cell receptor beta chains sequenced from a single sample in a study of PD-1 blockade in classical Hodgkin lymphoma. The assay was immunoSEQ multiplex PCR, and TCRdb's table has in-frame clones only and misses some. This table holds around 37,000 clones, 80% to 95% found once. The time point was: cycle 4 day 1 (C4D1), after five to seven weeks of nivolumab. Every patient experienced relapse after autologous stem cell transplantation, and brentuximab vedotin exposure varied. Researchers used magnetic negative selection to pull out pure CD4+ T cells from thawed PBMCs. Sequences were derived from CD4+ T cells from blood, sampled before the fourth cycle of nivolumab. The receptors here all came from a human donor with classical Hodgkin lymphoma.

This sequence joins TRBV30 and TRBJ2-1; D not certain. The CDR3 consists of 13 residues. Germline assignment: CDR1 GTSNPN and CDR2 SVGIG (reference sequence). Trimming cost V 1 base and J 0 bases, with 4 bases left between them. The CDR3 spells CAWSGSSYNEQFF. CDR3 sequence (DNA): TGTGCCTGGAGTGGGAGCTCCTACAATGAGCAGTTCTTC.

The chain joins TRBV19 to TRBJ2-7; 9 bases agree with TRBD2. V dropped 5 bases and J dropped 1; count of bases not matched to a gene: 6. Germline V gives CDR1 LNHDA, CDR2 SQIVND (reference sequence). The CDR3 covers 15 residues. The CDR3: CASSPGLAMSYEQYF. DNA for the CDR3: TGTGCCAGTAGTCCGGGACTAGCAATGTCCTACGAGCAGTACTTC.

The chain is built from TRBV19 and TRBJ1-3, with D maybe TRBD1 (5 bases). V dropped 5 bases and J dropped 0 bases, with 17 bases sitting between them. Germline assignment: CDR1 LNHDA and CDR2 SQIVND (reference sequence). This CDR3 region has 17 residues. As DNA, the CDR3 is TGTGCCAGTAGTTTCCGTGGGGACCCCCGCTCTGGAAACACCATATATTTT. Translated: CASSFRGDPRSGNTIYF. The full variable domain, rest sourced from reference TRBV19 and TRBJ1-3, is DGGITQSPKYLFRKEGQNVTLSCEQNLNHDAMYWYRQDPGQGLRLIYYSQIVNDFQKGDIAEGYSVSREKKESFPLTVTSAQKNPTAFYLCASSFRGDPRSGNTIYFGEGSWLTVV.

The genes are TRBV5-5 and TRBJ2-5; D is ambiguous. The CDR3 loop spans 13 amino acids. Germline lookup yields CDR1 SGHKS and CDR2 YYEKEE (reference sequence). V lost 2 bases and J 5 bases, leaving 10 bases between the germline ends. CDR3 amino acids: CASSFQLDETQYF. The CDR3 bases are TGTGCCAGCAGCTTCCAATTGGACGAGACCCAGTACTTC.

V is TRBV15 and J is TRBJ1-2, with D perhaps TRBD1 (5 bases). V lost 0 bases and J 8 bases, leaving 19 bases between the germline ends. The germline V gene has CDR1 LNHNV and CDR2 YYDKDF (reference sequence). This CDR3 is built from 16 residues. CDR3 in amino acids: CATSRDLSGPLLGYTF. Written as DNA, the CDR3 is TGTGCCACCAGCAGAGATCTTTCAGGGCCCCTTTTGGGCTACACCTTC. The full variable domain, its missing parts supplied by reference TRBV15 and TRBJ1-2, is DAMVIQNPRYQVTQFGKPVTLSCSQTLNHNVMYWYQQKSSQAPKLLFHYYDKDFNNEADTPDNFQSRRPNTSFCFLDIRSPGLGDTAMYLCATSRDLSGPLLGYTFGSGTRLTVV.

The DNA of the CDR3 is TGTGCCAGCAGCTTGGTATTCTCCGAAGGGAACACCGGGGAGCTGTTTTTT. It codes for CASSLVFSEGNTGELFF. The chain uses TRBV5-4 and TRBJ2-2; no definite D call. Germline CDR1 reads SGHNT; CDR2 reads YYREEE (reference sequence). There are 17 residues in the CDR3. V lost 0 bases to trimming and J lost 1 base, with 13 bases between them. Based on the CDR3 plus reference TRBV5-4 and TRBJ2-2, the full variable domain is ETGVTQSPTHLIKTRGQQVTLRCSSQSGHNTVSWYQQALGQGPQFIFQYYREEENGRGNFPPRFSGLQFPNYSSELNVNALELDDSALYLCASSLVFSEGNTGELFFGEGSRLTVL.

V usage is TRBV28 and J usage is TRBJ1-1, with a weak D call TRBD1 (6 bases). This CDR3 contains 19 residues. Trimming left V 2 bases short and J 4 bases short, with 26 bases between. Germline CDR1 reads MDHEN; CDR2 reads SYDVKM. The CDR3 is CASSLALQGFRRLGTEAFF. CDR3 nucleotides: TGTGCCAGCAGTTTAGCCCTACAGGGTTTTCGTCGTCTGGGCACTGAAGCTTTCTTT.

The gene calls are TRBV7-9 and TRBJ2-2; D remains unclear. The length of the CDR3 is 16 residues. Germline V gene sequence: CDR1 SEHNR, CDR2 FQNEAQ (reference sequence). With 4 bases removed from V and 6 bases from J, the gap between germline ends came to 18 bases. The CDR3 region is CASSYHPLLVSGELFF. The CDR3 DNA is TGTGCCAGCAGCTACCATCCCCTCTTGGTGTCCGGGGAGCTGTTTTTT.

This chain connects TRBV7-6 to TRBJ2-5; 7 bases line up with TRBD1. The germline V gene encodes CDR1 SGHVS and CDR2 FNYEAQ. The CDR3 has 18 residues. Unmatched junction bases numbered 16, after V lost 5 bases and J lost 1 base. CDR3 in amino acids: CASSPKARQGRAQETQYF. The CDR3 nucleotides are TGTGCCAGCAGCCCGAAAGCCCGACAGGGTAGAGCCCAAGAGACCCAGTACTTC.

This chain uses TRBV5-1 with TRBJ2-5, with 9 bases lining up with TRBD1. The CDR3 is 12 amino acids. J lost 8 bases, V lost 5 bases, and 4 bases had no gene match. The germline V gene encodes CDR1 SGHRS and CDR2 YFSETQ. The CDR3 DNA is TGCGCCAGCAGGTCGGACAGGGGAACCCAGTACTTC. It yields the protein CASRSDRGTQYF. Supplemented by reference TRBV5-1 and TRBJ2-5, the full variable domain reads KAGVTQTPRYLIKTRGQQVTLSCSPISGHRSVSWYQQTPGQGLQFLFEYFSETQRNKGNFPGRFSGRQFSNSRSEMNVSTLELGDSALYLCASRSDRGTQYFGPGTRLLVL.

V is TRBV19 and J is TRBJ1-2, with no clear D. Germline V lookup: CDR1 LNHDA, CDR2 SQIVND (reference sequence). The CDR3 covers 14 residues. The germline V and J ends were trimmed by 7 bases and 1 base, with 13 bases remaining between them. For the CDR3, the DNA is TGTGCCAGTACCGAGGGAAGGGTTAACTATGGCTACACCTTC. Amino acids: CASTEGRVNYGYTF.

The chain joins TRBV16 to TRBJ2-7; 7 bases are a match to TRBD2. From germline, CDR1 is KGHSY and CDR2 FQNENV. CDR3 size: 15 residues. The V segment lost 4 bases and the J segment 5 bases; nucleotides outside the gene matches: 11. The CDR3 region has the DNA TGTGCCAGCAGCCCCGAGGGCGGGAGCTGGGACGAGCAGTACTTC. Amino acids: CASSPEGGSWDEQYF. The full variable domain, rest sourced from reference TRBV16 and TRBJ2-7, is GEEVAQTPKHLVRGEGQKAKLYCAPIKGHSYVFWYQQVLKNEFKFLISFQNENVFDETGMPKERFSAKCLPNSPCSLEIQATKLEDSAVYFCASSPEGGSWDEQYFGPGTRLTVT.

In nucleotides, the CDR3 is TGTGCCAGCTCAGGGGACTTGAGCGGGGAGCTGTTTTTT. Translated: CASSGDLSGELFF. The chain has TRBV18 and TRBJ2-2; weak D call: TRBD2 (6 bases). The germline gives CDR1 KGHSH, CDR2 LQKENI. CDR3 length equals 13 residues. Trimming took 5 bases from V and 7 from J, leaving 11 bases between them.

J is TRBJ2-7 and V is TRBV5-1; TRBD2 is a possible D gene (6 bases). V was cut by 4 bases and J by 0 bases, with 17 bases left in between. Germline assignment: CDR1 SGHRS and CDR2 YFSETQ. The CDR3 runs 16 residues. CDR3 residues: CASSKGGGMVSYEQYF. CDR3 coding DNA: TGCGCCAGCAGCAAAGGCGGCGGGATGGTCTCCTACGAGCAGTACTTC.

This clone was counted a single time. The J gene is TRBJ2-1, the V gene TRBV30, with 9 bases matching TRBD1. The CDR3 contains 12 residues. Germline V gene lookup returns CDR1 GTSNPN and CDR2 SVGIG (reference sequence). The ends lost 0 bases at V and 13 bases at J; junction bases unmatched: 4. The CDR3 loop is CAWSVQGARQFF. The CDR3 DNA reads as TGTGCCTGGAGTGTACAGGGGGCGCGCCAGTTCTTC.

CDR3 protein: CASSGKYEQFF. CDR3 in DNA: TGTGCCAGCAGTGGGAAATATGAGCAGTTCTTC. The chain is built from TRBV6-1 and TRBJ2-1; D ambiguous. This CDR3 contains 11 residues. From germline, CDR1 is MNHNS and CDR2 SASEGT. V was cut by 4 bases and J by 8 bases, with 6 bases left in between.

This clone appeared a few times. This chain uses TRBV7-9 with TRBJ2-7, with D unclear. Trimming removed 0 bases at V and 1 base at J, with 4 bases between. CDR1 SEHNR and CDR2 FQNEAQ come from the germline V gene (reference sequence). The CDR3 is 13 residues long. DNA for the CDR3: TGTGCCAGCAGCTTAGCGGGATCCTACGAGCAGTACTTC. This translates into CASSLAGSYEQYF.

J is TRBJ1-1 and V is TRBV7-3; D not certain. Between the trimmed V and J ends, which lost 8 bases and 4 bases, there was a span of 14 bases. CDR3 length equals 13 residues. CDR1 SGHTA and CDR2 FQGTGA come from the germline V gene. In DNA, the CDR3 is TGTGCCAGCGGGCAGGAGAGGTCCACTGAAGCTTTCTTT. Its protein is CASGQERSTEAFF.

This clone was counted a single time. The rearrangement uses TRBV27 and TRBJ2-2; D gene ambiguous. V dropped 2 bases and J dropped 1 base, with 8 bases sitting between them. From germline, CDR1 is MNHEY and CDR2 SMNVEV (reference sequence). This CDR3 has 15 residues. CDR3 DNA: TGTGCCAGCAGTTTAGCTAGAAGGAACACCGGGGAGCTGTTTTTT. Residues: CASSLARRNTGELFF.

The chain uses TRBV7-9 and TRBJ2-7; TRBD1 might be the D (6 bases). Germline V CDR1 and CDR2: SEHNR, FQNEAQ (reference sequence). The CDR3 covers 13 residues. The ends were cut back, 6 bases at V and 6 bases at J, with 15 bases in the middle. CDR3 amino acids: CASSPSGASEQYF. The CDR3 bases are TGTGCCAGCAGTCCCTCAGGGGCTTCCGAGCAGTACTTC.

The V call is TRBV19, the J call TRBJ2-2; 9 nucleotides align to TRBD1. The CDR3 consists of 15 residues. The germline gives CDR1 LNHDA, CDR2 SQIVND (reference sequence). The ends lost 7 bases at V and 6 bases at J; junction bases unmatched: 9. The CDR3 region has the DNA TGTGCCAGTAAAGTCCAGGACAGGGGCGCCGGGGAGCTGTTTTTT. Amino acids: CASKVQDRGAGELFF.

This rearrangement joins TRBV5-1 to TRBJ1-2; D ambiguous. CDR1 is SGHRS and CDR2 is YFSETQ in the germline V gene. V lost 0 bases to trimming and J lost 5 bases, with 14 bases between them. This CDR3 has 15 amino acids. The CDR3 DNA reads TGCGCCAGCAGCTTGGGTGGGATAGCTTCATATGGCTACACCTTC. This sequence encodes CASSLGGIASYGYTF.